This TCR beta chain was documented in a study of blood T cell repertoires in COVID-19. Study-wide background: Collection of acute and convalescent COVID-19 samples took place in the United States, Italy and Spain. Nucleic acid was either cDNA or gDNA, and it came from T cells, B-cell-depleted T cells, or PBMCs.

The V and J ends lost 4 bases and 0 bases respectively, with 7 bases between them. Germline V gives CDR1 MDHEN, CDR2 SYDVKM. The length of the CDR3 is 15 residues. Assay: immunoSEQ multiplex PCR; the TCRdb copy retains only in-frame clones and omits some. Of about 120,000 clones detected, 90% appear once; the ten largest clones hold 1.8%. The sequenced sample was peripheral blood. This sequence was found in a human donor with active COVID-19. The donor label of this sample is uncertain. The chain uses TRBV28 and TRBJ2-6; possibly TRBD1 for D (6 bases). CDR3 DNA sequence: TGTGCCAGCAGTTCCAGGGGCTCTGGGGCCAACGTCCTGACTTTC. Protein product: CASSSRGSGANVLTF.